This record looks at one T cell receptor (beta chain) sequence and its context. The antigen remains undetermined. In the same sample, other DNA sequences code for this CDR3. Clones were read by immunoSEQ multiplex PCR, and TCRdb kept only the in-frame ones, dropping some. Among about 2 million clones, about 95% were seen once, and the ten largest hold around 1.1%. This sample stems from a study of shared clonotypes between healthy human individuals. Naive CD8 populations comprised CD45RO-negative cells positively selected for CCR7, excluding terminally differentiated effector memory CD45RA+ cells. Study-wide results and limits: It was observed that approximately 5% of naive CD4 clonotypes were shared across a handful of donors.

Germline V gives CDR1 MGHRA, CDR2 YSYEKL. V lost 3 bases and J 5 bases, leaving 5 bases between the germline ends. This CDR3 has 11 amino acids. Material for sequencing was naive CD8+ T cells sorted from blood. The V gene is TRBV4-1, the J gene TRBJ2-7, with D perhaps matching TRBD1 or TRBD2 (5 bases each). This clonotype was obtained from a man younger than 35 in good health. As DNA, the CDR3 is TGCGCCAGCAGCCAGGGGGACGAGCAGTACTTC. Its translation is CASSQGDEQYF.